Detailed here is one TCR beta chain. The antigen remains undetermined. Around 30,000 T cell genomes, or approximately 190 ng DNA, went into the sorted-subset replicate PCRs. TCRdb's table, derived via immunoSEQ multiplex PCR, lists solely in-frame clones and lacks some. The data hold approximately 600,000 clones, with 85% to 95% observed a single time. This specimen belongs to a study of shared clonotypes between healthy human individuals. General study points: Shared clonotypes across all four donors exceeded non-shared ones in generation probability. Generally, estimated richness proved larger in naive subsets than it did in memory subsets.

Terminally differentiated effector memory CD45RA+ cells were excluded by CCR7 positive selection of CD45RO-negative cells. Trimming pared 10 bases from V and 5 bases from J, leaving 15 bases between. This CDR3 is 12 amino acids long. Germline V gene lookup returns CDR1 SNHLY and CDR2 FYNNEI. Input material: naive CD8+ T cells sorted from blood. The chain recombines TRBV2 with TRBJ2-7; D uncertain. The receptor comes from a woman in her 30s in good health. CDR3 sequence reads: CATTSSADEQYF. CDR3 nucleotide sequence: TGTGCCACCACCTCTTCTGCAGACGAGCAGTACTTC.